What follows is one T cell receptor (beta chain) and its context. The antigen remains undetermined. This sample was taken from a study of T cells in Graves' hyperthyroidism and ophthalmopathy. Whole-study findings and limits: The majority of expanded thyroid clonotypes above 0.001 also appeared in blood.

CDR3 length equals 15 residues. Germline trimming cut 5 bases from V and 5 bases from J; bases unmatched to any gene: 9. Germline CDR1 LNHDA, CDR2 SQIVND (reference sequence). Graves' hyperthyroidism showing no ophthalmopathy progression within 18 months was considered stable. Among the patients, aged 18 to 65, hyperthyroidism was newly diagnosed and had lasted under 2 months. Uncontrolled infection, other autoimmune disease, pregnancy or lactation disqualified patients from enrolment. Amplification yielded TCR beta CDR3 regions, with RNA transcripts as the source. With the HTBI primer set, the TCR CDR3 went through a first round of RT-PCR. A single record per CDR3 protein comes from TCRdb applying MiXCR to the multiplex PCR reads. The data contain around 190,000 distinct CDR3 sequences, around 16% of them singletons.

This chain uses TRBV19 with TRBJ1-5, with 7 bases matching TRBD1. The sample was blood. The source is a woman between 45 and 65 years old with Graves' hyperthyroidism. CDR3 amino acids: CASSWSRGSDQPQHF. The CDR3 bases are TGTGCCAGTAGTTGGTCCAGGGGGAGCGATCAGCCCCAGCATTTT.